The 24 T cell receptor beta chains in this list originate from one sample, sequenced in a study of shared clonotypes between healthy human individuals. Terminally differentiated effector memory CD45RA+ cells were left out of the naive CD8 fraction, which was CD45RO-negative and positively selected for CCR7. The method was immunoSEQ multiplex PCR; TCRdb's version includes in-frame clones alone and lacks a portion of them. This sample has about 2.1 million clones, with roughly 93% found just once. Material for sequencing was naive CD8+ T cells from PBMCs. Receptors were obtained from a man aged 18-30 years in good health. Some clones in this sample may be carry-over from other donors' samples.

This chain uses TRBV10-1 with TRBJ2-7; D is unclear. The V end lost 3 bases, the J end lost 6 bases, and 12 bases lay between the germline ends. The CDR3 sequence is 13 residues long. Per the germline V gene, CDR1 is WNHNN and CDR2 is SYGVQD (reference sequence). The CDR3 region is CASSEGLFAEQYF. For the CDR3, the DNA is TGCGCCAGCAGTGAAGGTCTCTTCGCCGAGCAGTACTTC.

V is TRBV27 and J is TRBJ2-7, with 7 bases aligning to TRBD2. V was clipped by 5 bases and J by 0 bases; unmatched bases: 4. Germline V gene sequence: CDR1 MNHEY, CDR2 SMNVEV (reference sequence). The CDR3 length is 14 residues. CDR3 region: CASSPREASYEQYF. The CDR3 nucleotides read TGTGCCAGCAGTCCACGGGAGGCCTCCTACGAGCAGTACTTC.

The gene calls are TRBV5-1 and TRBJ1-5, with TRBD1 identical over 8 bases. CDR1 and CDR2 from the germline V gene are SGHRS and YFSETQ. Unmatched junction bases numbered 10, after V lost 0 bases and J lost 5 bases. The CDR3 loop spans 17 amino acids. CDR3 bases: TGCGCCAGCAGCTTGGTACCTTCAGGGGGCGGTGATCAGCCCCAGCATTTT. It yields the protein CASSLVPSGGGDQPQHF.

The V gene is TRBV7-9, the J gene TRBJ1-1; D call uncertain. Germline assignment: CDR1 SEHNR and CDR2 FQNEAQ (reference sequence). Trimming stripped 8 bases from V and 0 bases from J, with 13 bases between. This CDR3 has 14 amino acids. CDR3 loop: CASLRREVNTEAFF. The CDR3 DNA is TGTGCCAGCCTTCGGCGGGAGGTGAACACTGAAGCTTTCTTT.

The chain has TRBV29-1 and TRBJ2-2, with a tentative D call TRBD2 (5 bases). Germline CDR1 and CDR2: SQVTM and ANQGSEA. This CDR3 has 17 amino acids. The germline V and J ends were trimmed by 5 bases and 0 bases, with 19 bases remaining between them. CDR3 nucleotide sequence: TGCAGCGTTACGGGAACCAGGACCGAAGCGAACACCGGGGAGCTGTTTTTT. Translating gives CSVTGTRTEANTGELFF.

In the case of this clone: Other DNA sequences in the sample encode the same CDR3. The chain has TRBV11-2 and TRBJ2-7; possible D gene TRBD2, 5 bases. CDR3 length: 14 residues. Per germline, CDR1 SGHAT and CDR2 FQNNGV. Between the trimmed V and J ends, which lost 3 bases and 0 bases, there was a span of 9 bases. Written as DNA, the CDR3 is TGTGCCAGCAGCTTGGCGGGCAGCTCCTACGAGCAGTACTTC. The encoded protein is CASSLAGSSYEQYF.

The genes are TRBV4-2 and TRBJ2-5; 8 nucleotides match TRBD2. CDR1 and CDR2 (germline): LGHNA, YNFKEQ. The junction had 9 bases not matched to a gene; V was cut back by 5 bases and J by 1 base. The CDR3 consists of 16 residues. CDR3 protein: CASSSRLLAGQETQYF. CDR3 DNA sequence: TGTGCCAGCAGCTCCCGCCTTCTAGCGGGCCAAGAGACCCAGTACTTC.

The genes are TRBV7-9 and TRBJ1-2, with TRBD1 matching over 7 bases. Trimming removed 4 bases from V and 0 bases from J; junction bases left unmatched: 5. The CDR3 runs to 15 residues. Germline V gene lookup returns CDR1 SEHNR and CDR2 FQNEAQ (reference sequence). The CDR3: CASSSGQDPNYGYTF. Here the CDR3 DNA reads TGTGCCAGCAGCTCTGGACAGGATCCTAACTATGGCTACACCTTC.

The chain is built from TRBV7-9 and TRBJ2-2, with TRBD2 matching 13 bases. V dropped 4 bases and J dropped 6; count of bases not matched to a gene: 5. In germline, CDR1 is SEHNR, CDR2 FQNEAQ (reference sequence). The CDR3 spans 16 residues. In DNA form, the CDR3 reads TGTGCCAGCAGCTCGACTAGCGGGAGGTCCCCCGGGGAGCTGTTTTTT. Its protein is CASSSTSGRSPGELFF.

J is TRBJ2-6 and V is TRBV19, with D maybe TRBD2 (6 bases). Germline V CDR1 and CDR2: LNHDA, SQIVND (reference sequence). The CDR3 spans 18 residues. Trimming cost V 9 bases and J 0 bases, with 21 bases left between them. The CDR3 coding sequence is TGTGCCAGAAAATGTCCCGGGAGCCCCGTCTCTGGGGCCAACGTCCTGACTTTC. The encoded protein is CARKCPGSPVSGANVLTF.

The V call is TRBV18, the J call TRBJ2-1; 10 bases map to TRBD2. This CDR3 region has 17 residues. The ends lost 0 bases at V and 7 bases at J; junction bases unmatched: 9. Germline CDR1 and CDR2: KGHSH and LQKENI. CDR3 sequence reads: CASSPPRLAGVWNEQFF. The CDR3 DNA reads TGTGCCAGCTCACCACCGAGGCTAGCGGGAGTTTGGAATGAGCAGTTCTTC.

The genes are TRBV11-2 and TRBJ1-3; D gene uncertain. Trimming took 2 bases from V and 0 from J, leaving 8 bases between them. The CDR3 has 15 residues. Germline values: CDR1 SGHAT, CDR2 FQNNGV. CDR3 loop: CASSLQAFSGNTIYF. CDR3 sequence (DNA): TGTGCCAGCAGCTTACAGGCCTTCTCTGGAAACACCATATATTTT.

The chain employs TRBV28 and TRBJ2-7; D not certain. The CDR3 contains 13 residues. The V and J ends lost 2 bases and 2 bases respectively, with 7 bases between them. Looked up from germline, CDR1 is MDHEN and CDR2 is SYDVKM. For the CDR3, the DNA is TGTGCCAGCAGTTTAAGGCAGCCCTACGAGCAGTACTTC. This sequence encodes CASSLRQPYEQYF.

The chain joins TRBV27 to TRBJ1-1, with D unresolved. Trimming stripped 3 bases from V and 1 base from J, with 18 bases between. The V gene's germline CDR1 is MNHEY and CDR2 SMNVEV (reference sequence). The CDR3 is made up of 17 amino acids. The CDR3 loop reads CASSFRQGAGPNTEAFF. DNA of the CDR3: TGTGCCAGCAGTTTCCGACAAGGTGCAGGCCCGAACACTGAAGCTTTCTTT.

This clone is a singleton in its sample. The rearrangement links TRBV7-6 to TRBJ1-1; perhaps TRBD1 as D (5 bases). The CDR3 is 15 amino acids. With 5 bases removed from V and 3 bases from J, the gap between germline ends came to 16 bases. Germline CDR1 is SGHVS and CDR2 is FNYEAQ. This CDR3 reads CASSQGPRSDTEAFF. The CDR3 region has the DNA TGTGCCAGCAGCCAGGGACCGAGAAGTGACACTGAAGCTTTCTTT. Looking up the rest from reference TRBV7-6 and TRBJ1-1 gives the full variable domain: GAGVSQSPRYKVTKRGQDVALRCDPISGHVSLYWYRQALGQGPEFLTYFNYEAQQDKSGLPNDRFSAERPEGSISTLTIQRTEQRDSAMYRCASSQGPRSDTEAFFGQGTRLTVV.

The chain couples TRBV9 to TRBJ2-3; a weak D match, TRBD2 (6 bases). Trimming took off 0 bases at V and 2 bases at J, with 10 bases between the two ends. The length of the CDR3 is 15 residues. Per the germline V gene, CDR1 is SGDLS and CDR2 is YYNGEE. Here the CDR3 reads CASSVVGDFTDTQYF. The CDR3 bases are TGTGCCAGCAGCGTAGTTGGGGACTTCACAGATACGCAGTATTTT.

V gene TRBV4-1 combines with J gene TRBJ2-1; 10 bases fit TRBD2. The V gene's germline CDR1 is MGHRA and CDR2 YSYEKL. J gave up 4 bases and V 0 bases, and 9 bases lay outside the gene matches. This CDR3 spans 18 amino acids. CDR3 bases: TGCGCCAGCAGCCAAGATCACGAGCGGGAGGGTTTGTACAATGAGCAGTTCTTC. It specifies CASSQDHEREGLYNEQFF.

This chain joins TRBV5-6 and TRBJ1-2; 10 positions agree with TRBD1. This CDR3 is built from 14 residues. The germline gives CDR1 SGHDT, CDR2 YYEEEE. V lost 5 bases, J lost 8 bases, and 9 bases stayed unmatched. This CDR3 is CASRGTGATRGYTF. DNA for the CDR3: TGTGCCAGCAGGGGGACAGGGGCGACTCGAGGCTACACCTTC.

The genes are TRBV9 and TRBJ1-1; D is perhaps TRBD1 (6 bases). From germline, CDR1 is SGDLS and CDR2 YYNGEE. The CDR3 is 14 residues long. V lost 3 bases, J lost 1 base, and 10 bases lay in between. As DNA, the CDR3 is TGTGCCAGCAGCGGAATACAGGGGAACACTGAAGCTTTCTTT. This codes for CASSGIQGNTEAFF. The full variable domain, its missing parts supplied by reference TRBV9 and TRBJ1-1, is DSGVTQTPKHLITATGQRVTLRCSPRSGDLSVYWYQQSLDQGLQFLIQYYNGEERAKGNILERFSAQQFPDLHSELNLSSLELGDSALYFCASSGIQGNTEAFFGQGTRLTVV.

This clone was observed once. Other DNA variants within this sample encode the same CDR3. The chain uses TRBV19 and TRBJ2-1; D is possibly TRBD1 or TRBD2 (6 bases each). Germline CDR1 reads LNHDA; CDR2 reads SQIVND (reference sequence). The CDR3 runs to 13 residues. V was shortened by 10 bases and J by 1 base, with 11 bases between the two germline ends. This CDR3 is CATRGLSYNEQFF. The CDR3 nucleotides read TGTGCCACCCGGGGGCTATCCTACAATGAGCAGTTCTTC.

DNA for the CDR3: TGTGCCAGCAGTTGGGGGGGCGGTAGCGGGAAATACAATGAGCAGTTCTTC. This gives the protein CASSWGGGSGKYNEQFF. J is TRBJ2-1 and V is TRBV27; 8 positions match TRBD2. This CDR3 has 17 amino acids. Germline lookup yields CDR1 MNHEY and CDR2 SMNVEV (reference sequence). After removal of 4 bases from V and 4 bases from J, the junction contained 12 bases not matched to a gene.

This clone was seen once. The V and J genes are TRBV27 and TRBJ1-4; possibly TRBD1 for D (5 bases). Trimming took 8 bases from V and 0 from J, leaving 10 bases between them. The CDR3 extends over 14 amino acids. Germline assignment: CDR1 MNHEY and CDR2 SMNVEV (reference sequence). The CDR3 loop is CASSDSATNEKLFF. The CDR3 DNA follows: TGTGCCAGCTCCGACAGTGCAACTAATGAAAAACTGTTTTTT.

The V and J genes are TRBV5-1 and TRBJ2-3; D may be TRBD1 (6 bases). The CDR3 spans 13 residues. V was pared by 7 bases and J by 4 bases, with 13 bases between. Germline CDR1 is SGHRS and CDR2 is YFSETQ. The CDR3 DNA follows: TGCGCCAGCTACAGGGAAGGTGCAGATACGCAGTATTTT. Its translation is CASYREGADTQYF.

The J gene is TRBJ1-2, the V gene TRBV28; TRBD1 matches 8 bases. Looked up from germline, CDR1 is MDHEN and CDR2 is SYDVKM. V trimming: 5 bases; J trimming: 4 bases; junction bases outside the gene matches: 3. The CDR3 sequence is 13 residues long. The CDR3 DNA is TGTGCCAGCAGTCTCAGGGGGCCCTATGGCTACACCTTC. Translation gives CASSLRGPYGYTF.